This TCR beta chain was identified in a study of metastatic and nonmetastatic thyroid tumors (dated by TCRdb to the early 2020s). General notes on the study: For patients with malignant and with benign thyroid disease, the researchers compared repertoires between peripheral blood samples and tumor or nodule tissue samples. Points the paper makes about the study in general: In both blood and tumor samples, malignant tumors were reported to have significantly higher TCR beta diversity than benign nodules.

No patient had received any treatment before thyroid surgery. Using T-cell receptor beta sequencing, the researchers looked back retrospectively at clinical samples from patients, gathered between about 2012 and 2019. This clone came up a few times. It has no known antigen specificity. Per-base qualities were not stored, and no clone one base away is much larger. Its CDR3 holds 14 amino acids, cysteine through phenylalanine. Just CDR3 DNA is preserved here, 42 bases in frame from base 1. The germline ends are 14 bases apart after V is trimmed by 9 bases and J by 2 bases. CDR1 and CDR2, looked up from the germline V gene, are MDHEN and SYDVKM. The method behind the library was PCR. The instrument given in TCRdb is Illumina HiSeq 4000. High-throughput sequencing was used to profile the TCR beta-chain CDR3 region of every patient. Per the authors' processing: The researchers built a classifier to tell apart papillary thyroid cancer patients with distant metastasis, based on CDR3 differences among clinicopathological groups. To measure repertoire diversity the researchers used the Shannon index, while the Morisita-Horn index served to gauge how similar the tumor and blood repertoires were. Using fastp trimming at Q25 and MiXCR clonotype assembly, TCRdb reanalyzed the public sequencing data and kept in-frame beta chains. The V and J calls were determined by TCRdb, not by the authors. Across this sample there are tens of thousands of clones, with less than 50% seen only once. Roughly 25% of the sample is taken by the ten largest.

Sequencing was carried out using tumor tissue. Rearrangement joined TRBV28 to TRBJ1-5, with no confidently assigned D gene. This TCR was sampled from a male donor with papillary thyroid cancer or a benign thyroid nodule (not recorded which). Some clones in this sample may be carry-over from other donors' samples. The CDR3 in this case is CASIRVKGNQPQHF. The nucleotides read TGTGCCAGTATTCGGGTGAAGGGCAATCAGCCCCAGCATTTT.